The clone carrying this T cell receptor (beta chain) was observed at least ten times. Antigen: not known. Via MiXCR, TCRdb re-called the RACE reads, giving one row per CDR3 protein. The sample lists some 80,000 distinct CDR3 sequences; approximately 11% were seen once. This sample stems from a study of human T cells and chemical hapten exposure. Described time point: patch test 1, 2 weeks after DPC sensitization. Stated treatment: therapeutic diphenylcyclopropenone sensitization with weekly scalp DPC. The V gene end was trimmed by 11 bases and the J gene end by 7 bases; junction bases not matched to a gene: 11. The CDR3 loop spans 13 amino acids. The germline V gene encodes CDR1 SEHNR and CDR2 FQNEAQ (reference sequence). Notes on the study in general: Among expanded TCRs, significantly more large CDR3 similarity clusters formed than among controls.

This chain connects TRBV7-9 to TRBJ2-1; 7 nucleotides agree with TRBD2. The sequence came from a woman in her forties or fifties with alopecia areata. Some clones in this sample may be carry-over from other donors' samples. The input for sequencing was whole blood, taken in connection with sensitization to the hapten diphenylcyclopropenone (DPC). The CDR3 nucleotides are TGTGCCGTAAGTCGCGGGGGAGAGAATGAGCAGTTCTTC. Residues: CAVSRGGENEQFF.